Described below is a single TCR beta chain sequence and its context. This clonotype occurred a few times. The target of this receptor is not known. Base qualities were left out, and no much larger clone turns up one base away. This entry belongs to a study of T cell repertoires in cytomegalovirus infection (dated by TCRdb to about 2019). About the investigation overall: Because public TCR beta signatures pointed to carriage of CMV infection together with the matching HLA type, the HLA type of each donor mattered for the analysis. General conclusions and limits of the study: In both this cohort and an independent roughly 400-donor cohort, the cumulative frequency of public TCR beta family members distinguished carriers of CMV infection plus the relevant HLA type. The ex vivo response was dominated by HLA-C-restricted CMV-specific TCR beta clonotypes, and the single most frequent clonotype in two of eight donors was supplied by these HLA-C-restricted clonotypes.

The sequencing machine was an Illumina HiSeq 1500. TCRdb trimmed the raw reads at Q25, called clones with MiXCR and kept productive beta chains. Each CDR3 protein appears once, grouped with its most common genes and DNA. Here the sample has more than 150,000 distinct CDR3 sequences; about 20% occur a single time. The ten largest make up just under 3% of the sample. The CDR1 and CDR2 encoded by the germline V gene (reference sequence) are SGHKS and YYEKEE. The CDR3, from cysteine to phenylalanine, totals 16 residues. Of all the DNA, just the CDR3 is kept, 48 bases in frame from base 1. After removal of 3 bases from V and 2 bases from J, the junction retains 8 bases not matched to a gene.

The chain uses TRBV5-5 and TRBJ2-3; the central 8 bases match TRBD2. The sample was PBMCs. This sequence originates from a human donor in good health (CMV status not recorded). Some clones in this sample may be carry-over from other donors' samples. The CDR3 is CASSSAAGVVTDTQYF. The nucleotide sequence is TGTGCCAGCAGCTCGGCAGCGGGAGTTGTCACAGATACGCAGTATTTT.